The 18 T cell receptor beta chains presented below share a single source sample, sequenced in a study of T cell repertoires in cytomegalovirus infection. TCRdb analysed the reads with MiXCR anew, one entry per CDR3 protein. The sample lists 150,000 to 200,000 distinct CDR3 sequences, over 15% occurring once. The sequenced sample was CD8+ T cells from PBMCs. These receptors all come from a human donor in good health (CMV status not recorded). Some clones in this sample may be carry-over from other donors' samples.

The gene calls are TRBV6-1 and TRBJ2-2; 7 nucleotides line up with TRBD1. The V segment lost 8 bases and the J segment 1 base; nucleotides outside the gene matches: 7. The CDR3 is 15 residues long. In germline, CDR1 is MNHNS, CDR2 SASEGT. DNA for the CDR3: TGTGCCAGCCCCCGGTGGGACAGGAACACCGGGGAGCTGTTTTTT. Amino acid sequence: CASPRWDRNTGELFF.

The V and J genes are TRBV6-1 and TRBJ2-2; 15 bases line up with TRBD2. The germline CDR1 and CDR2 sequences are MNHNS and SASEGT. The CDR3 runs 15 residues. The V gene end was trimmed by 8 bases and the J gene end by 4 bases; junction bases not matched to a gene: 2. This chain's CDR3 is CASRTSGRATGELFF. The DNA of the CDR3 is TGTGCCAGCCGGACTAGCGGGAGGGCCACCGGGGAGCTGTTTTTT.

This clonotype was recorded many times. Because the CDR3's place on the DNA is in doubt, the DNA is left out and the CDR3 is given as listed by TCRdb. The chain recombines TRBV5-4 with TRBJ2-7; TRBD2 is the table's D call, not checked against the DNA. The germline V gene has CDR1 SGHNT and CDR2 YYREEE (reference sequence). The CDR3 is 15 amino acids long, termini counted. This chain's CDR3 is CASSSSGLVSYEQYF.

This clonotype has just a few counts. The rearrangement links TRBV3-1 to TRBJ1-2; the D is unclear. This CDR3 is built from 15 residues. Germline values: CDR1 LGHDT, CDR2 YNNKEL (reference sequence). V was pared by 5 bases and J by 4 bases, with 17 bases between. The DNA of the CDR3 is TGTGCCAGCAGCTCTTCCGACTCGGGCTCCTATGGCTACACCTTC. Translating gives CASSSSDSGSYGYTF.

The CDR3 loop reads CASSPVWNTGELFF. CDR3 DNA: TGTGCCAGCAGCCCCGTGTGGAACACCGGGGAGCTGTTTTTT. The V call is TRBV7-9, the J call TRBJ2-2; D is undetermined. The CDR3 runs 14 residues. CDR1 and CDR2 (germline): SEHNR, FQNEAQ (reference sequence). V was trimmed by 5 bases and J by 1 base, leaving 8 bases between them.

The chain's CDR3 is CASSLGGRGEQYF. CDR3 DNA sequence: TGTGCCAGCAGCTTAGGCGGGAGAGGTGAGCAGTACTTC. The chain combines TRBV5-5 with TRBJ2-7; TRBD2 aligns across 7 bases. V was clipped by 2 bases and J by 7 bases; unmatched bases: 6. CDR1 is SGHKS, CDR2 YYEKEE, per germline (reference sequence). CDR3 size: 13 residues.

The chain has TRBV6-2 or TRBV6-3 and TRBJ2-7, with 9 bases lining up with TRBD1. The CDR3 contains 19 residues. The trim removed 4 bases at V and 5 bases at J, leaving 21 bases unmatched. Germline CDR1 and CDR2: MNHEY and SVGEGT. For the CDR3, the DNA is TGTGCCAGCAGTTCCTATTCCGGGACAGGGCCGTCGAGGGGAAACGAGCAGTACTTC. Protein: CASSSYSGTGPSRGNEQYF.

This clonotype has just a few counts. The chain recombines TRBV2 with TRBJ2-1; D is unresolved. The V and J ends lost 7 bases and 6 bases respectively, with 7 bases between them. This CDR3 region has 11 residues. Germline V gene data show CDR1 as SNHLY and CDR2 as FYNNEI. The DNA of the CDR3 is TGTGCCAGCATCCATCCCAATGAGCAGTTCTTC. It translates to CASIHPNEQFF.

This rearrangement joins TRBV7-3 to TRBJ2-1, with 12 positions matching TRBD1. V dropped 4 bases and J dropped 7; count of bases not matched to a gene: 5. The CDR3 is 15 residues long. Germline V gene data show CDR1 as SGHTA and CDR2 as FQGTGA. In DNA form, the CDR3 reads TGTGCCAGCAGCTCGGGACAGGGGGCTGGTAATGAGCAGTTCTTC. It translates to CASSSGQGAGNEQFF. The complete variable domain, with remaining parts taken from reference TRBV7-3 and TRBJ2-1, reads GAGVSQTPSNKVTEKGKYVELRCDPISGHTALYWYRQSLGQGPEFLIYFQGTGAADDSGLPNDRFFAVRPEGSVSTLKIQRTERGDSAVYLCASSSGQGAGNEQFFGPGTRLTVL.

The CDR3 region has the DNA TGTGCCAGCAGTCCCATCACCTACGAGCAGTACTTC. Its translation is CASSPITYEQYF. The V and J genes are TRBV7-8 and TRBJ2-7, with D unresolved. CDR3 length: 12 amino acids. Germline CDR1 and CDR2: SGHVS and FQNEAQ. V was pared by 6 bases and J by 2 bases, with 8 bases between. Full variable domain (rest looked up from reference TRBV7-8 and TRBJ2-7): GAGVSQSPRYKVAKRGQDVALRCDPISGHVSLFWYQQALGQGPEFLTYFQNEAQLDKSGLPSDRFFAERPEGSVSTLKIQRTQQEDSAVYLCASSPITYEQYFGPGTRLTVT.

Worth noting for this clonotype: One junction end disagrees with the germline gene, perhaps due to a read error. The rearrangement joins TRBV7-2 to TRBJ1-3, with 7 bases aligning to TRBD1. The CDR3 is made up of 16 amino acids. CDR1 is SGHTA, CDR2 FQGNSA, per germline. The CDR3 DNA sequence: TGTGCCAGCAGCCACACCCCAGCAGGGGGTTGGGACACCAGATATTTT. This sequence encodes CASSHTPAGGWDTRYF.

This clonotype has just a few counts. The chain recombines TRBV7-9 with TRBJ2-7; TRBD2 aligns across 8 bases. Trimming at V came to 5 bases and at J to 2 bases, leaving 5 bases not matched to a gene. CDR1 SEHNR and CDR2 FQNEAQ come from the germline V gene (reference sequence). This CDR3 has 14 residues. The CDR3: CASSTGLGAYEQYF. The CDR3 DNA follows: TGTGCCAGCAGCACGGGACTAGGCGCCTACGAGCAGTACTTC. Combining the CDR3 with reference TRBV7-9 and TRBJ2-7 gives the whole variable domain DTGVSQNPRHKITKRGQNVTFRCDPISEHNRLYWYRQTLGQGPEFLTYFQNEAQLEKSRLLSDRFSAERPKGSFSTLEIQRTEQGDSAMYLCASSTGLGAYEQYFGPGTRLTVT.

CDR3 DNA sequence: TGCAGTGCTAGGGGCCGGGACAGGGGCTACAATGAGCAGTTCTTC. The encoded protein is CSARGRDRGYNEQFF. The rearrangement links TRBV20-1 to TRBJ2-1, with 10 bases lining up with TRBD1. The germline CDR1 and CDR2 sequences are DFQATT and SNEGSKA (reference sequence). J gave up 3 bases and V 3 bases, and 5 bases lay outside the gene matches. The CDR3 sequence is 15 residues long.

In this sample, this clonotype turned up a few times. The rearrangement links TRBV6-2 or TRBV6-3 to TRBJ2-1, with 13 bases aligning to TRBD2. The CDR3 is 18 amino acids. The ends lost 5 bases at V and 5 bases at J; junction bases unmatched: 12. In germline, CDR1 is MNHEY, CDR2 SVGEGT. The CDR3 spells CASSQHELGTSGNNEQFF. CDR3 coding DNA: TGTGCCAGCAGTCAACATGAGCTCGGGACTAGCGGGAACAATGAGCAGTTCTTC.

In its sample, this clonotype was seen a few times. The chain joins TRBV7-2 to TRBJ2-3; 10 bases line up with TRBD1. The CDR3 is made up of 15 amino acids. After removal of 4 bases from V and 4 bases from J, the junction contained 5 bases not matched to a gene. Looked up from germline, CDR1 is SGHTA and CDR2 is FQGNSA. DNA of the CDR3: TGTGCCAGCAGCTGGACAGGGGGGATGGCAGATACGCAGTATTTT. Translating it yields CASSWTGGMADTQYF.

The chain joins TRBV28 to TRBJ2-7, with D maybe TRBD1 (6 bases). CDR3 length: 14 amino acids. V lost 2 bases, J lost 4 bases, and 12 bases lay in between. Germline V gene lookup returns CDR1 MDHEN and CDR2 SYDVKM. CDR3 residues: CASSLRGSLYEQYF. CDR3 bases: TGTGCCAGCAGTTTAAGGGGGTCCTTATACGAGCAGTACTTC.

This clonotype was counted a few times. V gene TRBV7-3 combines with J gene TRBJ1-1; TRBD1 agrees at 10 bases. CDR1 and CDR2 from the germline V gene are SGHTA and FQGTGA. V dropped 3 bases and J dropped 0; count of bases not matched to a gene: 10. This CDR3 contains 18 residues. CDR3: CASSLNWTGGEMNTEAFF. DNA for the CDR3: TGTGCCAGCAGCTTGAATTGGACAGGGGGTGAGATGAACACTGAAGCTTTCTTT. Combining the CDR3 with reference TRBV7-3 and TRBJ1-1 gives the whole variable domain GAGVSQTPSNKVTEKGKYVELRCDPISGHTALYWYRQSLGQGPEFLIYFQGTGAADDSGLPNDRFFAVRPEGSVSTLKIQRTERGDSAVYLCASSLNWTGGEMNTEAFFGQGTRLTVV.

The rearrangement uses TRBV5-1 and TRBJ2-1; a possible D gene is TRBD2 (7 bases). Per the germline V gene, CDR1 is SGHRS and CDR2 is YFSETQ. The CDR3 has 14 amino acids. With 0 bases removed from V and 8 bases from J, the gap between germline ends came to 12 bases. The CDR3 coding sequence is TGCGCCAGCAGCTTGGTAGGGGGGGGCGATGAGCAGTTCTTC. As protein: CASSLVGGGDEQFF.